The 2 T cell receptor beta chains listed next were all sequenced from one sample in a study of identical twins. TCRdb used MiXCR to reprocess the 5' RACE reads, holding one entry per CDR3 protein. The sample holds around 490,000 distinct CDR3 sequences, around 15% seen once. In addition, the sample was reused for a study of yellow fever vaccine responses in identical twins.

The sample comprised CD4+ T cells sorted from blood. Every receptor here comes from a woman under 30 in good health.

This clonotype was observed a handful of times. The chain carries TRBV5-4 and TRBJ2-1, with a weak D call TRBD1 (5 bases). This CDR3 has 16 amino acids. V gave up 1 base and J gave up 8 bases, with 19 bases separating them. Germline V gene lookup returns CDR1 SGHNT and CDR2 YYREEE (reference sequence). Here the CDR3 DNA reads TGTGCCAGCAGCTTGAAGGGGCGCTCTTCGCCCCATGAGCAGTTCTTC. Translation gives CASSLKGRSSPHEQFF.

A few counts support this clonotype. J is TRBJ2-1 and V is TRBV5-1, with TRBD2 identical over 14 bases. Unmatched junction bases numbered 6, after V lost 0 bases and J lost 7 bases. The length of the CDR3 is 17 residues. Germline CDR1 is SGHRS and CDR2 is YFSETQ. Here the CDR3 reads CASSLGGLAGGRNEQFF. The CDR3 DNA reads as TGCGCCAGCAGCTTGGGTGGACTAGCGGGAGGTCGTAATGAGCAGTTCTTC.